This TCR beta chain was captured by sequencing in a study of blood T cell repertoires in COVID-19. Study at large: Researchers got acute and convalescent COVID-19 samples from the United States, Italy and Spain.

Germline V gives CDR1 LNHDA, CDR2 SQIVND (reference sequence). CDR3 length: 17 amino acids. Trimming cost V 0 bases and J 3 bases; bases outside gene matches: 5. Original handling: Estimates of nucleated cell counts were drawn from the amplification of reference gene primers. This table comes from immunoSEQ multiplex PCR, and its TCRdb copy is limited to in-frame clones, with some not included. The V and J calls and the clone size are those of that table, but D and trimming were determined from the DNA. The sample shows roughly 30,000 clones, about 89% of them seen only once. The chain links TRBV19 to TRBJ2-6, with TRBD2 matching 7 bases. The sequencing sample was made of peripheral blood. This sequence was found in a human donor in a cohort sampled during active COVID-19. The CDR3 bases are TGTGCCAGTAGTATAGATTTGGGGGGGAGTGGGGCCAACGTCCTGACTTTC. It is translated as CASSIDLGGSGANVLTF.